This T cell receptor beta chain was recovered during a study of vaccination effects on CD4 cells after COVID-19. About this clone itself: The target antigen is unknown.

V lost 5 bases, J lost 3 bases, and 16 bases lay in between. This CDR3 contains 15 residues. The germline CDR1 and CDR2 sequences are KGHSH and LQKENI. Study-wide results and caveats: At late timepoints after vaccination, vaccine- and infection-induced clones shrank markedly. The study, lacking early post-infection timepoints, had few convalescent patients.

Data came from immunoSEQ multiplex PCR; TCRdb stores just in-frame clones and leaves some out. The repertoire holds roughly 61,000 clones, with roughly 76% as singletons. CD4+ T cells specific for antigen were expanded with viral peptide pools by the ViraFEST assay before sequencing. Culture lasted 10 days before CD4+ T cell isolation. V and J are TRBV18 and TRBJ1-2; weak D call: TRBD1 (5 bases). The input for sequencing was CD4+ T cells from PBMCs cultured with HCoV-229E spike peptides, taken before COVID-19 vaccination. The receptor was derived from a human donor who received a COVID-19 vaccine. For the CDR3, the DNA is TGTGCCAGCTCAAGCATTCGGGACGGCCACTATGGCTACACCTTC. Translated: CASSSIRDGHYGYTF.